Included here is one TCR beta chain sequence, with context. Its specificity is unknown. This specimen belongs to a study of vaccination effects on CD4 cells after COVID-19. Method: immunoSEQ multiplex PCR; TCRdb's copy keeps in-frame clones and lacks some. The sample carries tens of thousands of clones, around 74% recorded once. Germline V lookup: CDR1 LNHDA, CDR2 SQIVND (reference sequence). V shed 3 bases and J shed 0 bases, with 11 bases lying between them. There are 15 residues in the CDR3. Isolation of CD4+ T cells took place after 10 days of culture. This specimen was CD4+ T cells from PBMCs cultured without peptide, taken before COVID-19 vaccination. The chain has TRBV19 and TRBJ1-2, with D perhaps TRBD1 (5 bases). The receptor's source is a human donor who received a COVID-19 vaccine. The CDR3 here is CASSMGGNTNYGYTF. In DNA, the CDR3 is TGTGCCAGTAGTATGGGGGGGAACACTAACTATGGCTACACCTTC.